Shown below are 3 T cell receptor beta chains from a single sample sequenced in a study of beta chain features in type 1 diabetes. For these TCRs, the target antigens are not known. Study-wide findings and caveats: All four CD4+ subsets of Type 1 diabetes patients contained TCRB CDR3s that were moderately but significantly shorter.

The study reverse transcribed the entire isolated RNA, so it sequenced expressed TCRB transcripts. TCRdb's copy holds only in-frame clones and misses some; the assay was immunoSEQ multiplex PCR. The sample comprises some 250,000 clones, roughly 14% of which are singletons, and approximately 0.018% rests with the top ten. Sequences were obtained from naive CD4+ T cells from blood. These receptors came from a man aged 30 to 45 with type 1 diabetes.

In this sample, this clone turned up a few times. The gene calls are TRBV11-2 and TRBJ2-1, with TRBD1 matching over 9 bases. This CDR3 spans 14 amino acids. The germline V gene encodes CDR1 SGHAT and CDR2 FQNNGV. J was trimmed by 8 bases and V by 3 bases; bases with no gene match: 5. Here the CDR3 reads CASSLDRGGDEQFF. The DNA of the CDR3 is TGTGCCAGCAGCTTGGACAGGGGAGGCGATGAGCAGTTCTTC.

V gene TRBV29-1 combines with J gene TRBJ1-1, with 9 bases identical to TRBD1. CDR3 length: 15 amino acids. Looked up from germline, CDR1 is SQVTM and CDR2 is ANQGSEA. The V gene end was trimmed by 2 bases and the J gene end by 4 bases; junction bases not matched to a gene: 8. The CDR3 DNA reads as TGCAGCGTTGAACAGACAGGGGGGACCTTCACTGAAGCTTTCTTT. This gives the protein CSVEQTGGTFTEAFF.

A note on this clone: Germline is not matched at one junction end, which may reflect a read error. Additional DNA sequences in this sample encode the identical CDR3. The chain recombines TRBV5-1 with TRBJ1-1, with D unclear. CDR3 size: 15 residues. Germline V gives CDR1 SGHRS, CDR2 YFSETQ. This CDR3 is CASSLAAGLNTEAFF. In nucleotides, the CDR3 is TGCGCTAGCAGCTTGGCGGCGGGGTTGAACACTGAAGCTTTCTTT.